A single sample is the source of the 10 T cell receptor beta chains below, sequenced in a study of blood T cell repertoires in COVID-19. The protocol was immunoSEQ multiplex PCR, while the TCRdb copy is restricted to in-frame clones and leaves out a portion. The sample has roughly 250,000 clones, roughly 90% seen once. Sequenced input: PBMCs or T cells enriched from blood (not recorded which). Source of these receptors: a woman aged 40 to 50 with acute COVID-19.

This chain uses TRBV21-1 with TRBJ1-1; the table's D call, TRBD1, has no DNA check behind it. TRBV21-1 is assigned pseudogene status. The CDR3 is made up of 12 amino acids. CDR3 residues: CANPGTGRGAFF. CDR3 coding DNA: TGTGCCAACCCGGGGACAGGTAGGGGAGCTTTCTTT.

The CDR3 spells CASSLNAGATSPLHF. The CDR3 DNA reads TGTGCCAGCAGCTTAAATGCGGGGGCGACCTCACCCCTCCACTTT. The V gene is TRBV7-3, the J gene TRBJ1-6; TRBD1 might be the D (6 bases). The length of the CDR3 is 15 residues. V lost 1 base and J 10 bases, leaving 14 bases between the germline ends. The germline CDR1 and CDR2 sequences are SGHTA and FQGTGA.

The chain employs TRBV3-1 (or the pseudogene TRBV3-2) and TRBJ1-1, with a tentative D call TRBD1 (5 bases). The CDR3 consists of 14 residues. CDR1 is LGHDT and CDR2 is YNNKEL in the germline V gene (reference sequence). V dropped 1 base and J dropped 7 bases, with 13 bases sitting between them. In DNA, the CDR3 is TGTGCCAGCAGCCAAGGGGGAGGACACTATGAAGCTTTCTTT. The encoded protein is CASSQGGGHYEAFF.

The rearrangement links TRBV11-2 to TRBJ2-1; 8 nucleotides match TRBD2. The germline CDR1 and CDR2 sequences are SGHAT and FQNNGV. The CDR3 sequence is 15 residues long. Trimming at V came to 5 bases and at J to 1 base, leaving 4 bases not matched to a gene. The CDR3 sequence is CASSPTSASYNEQFF. CDR3 nucleotide sequence: TGTGCCAGCAGCCCGACTAGCGCGTCCTACAATGAGCAGTTCTTC.

In the case of this clone: At the DNA level, this CDR3 is encoded by other sequences in the same sample as well. V gene TRBV5-1 combines with J gene TRBJ2-1; TRBD2 agrees at 9 bases. Unmatched junction bases numbered 3, after V lost 5 bases and J lost 0 bases. CDR1 and CDR2 from the germline V gene are SGHRS and YFSETQ. The CDR3 length is 15 residues. CDR3 DNA sequence: TGCGCCAGCAGTTCTAGCGGGACCTCCTACAATGAGCAGTTCTTC. Residues: CASSSSGTSYNEQFF.

This clone was seen a few times. V gene TRBV6-1 combines with J gene TRBJ2-1, with TRBD2 identical over 10 bases. V dropped 1 base and J dropped 5; count of bases not matched to a gene: 5. Germline V gives CDR1 MNHNS, CDR2 SASEGT. This CDR3 contains 16 residues. CDR3 residues: CASSEVGLALHNEQFF. The CDR3, as DNA: TGTGCCAGCAGTGAAGTGGGACTAGCGTTACACAATGAGCAGTTCTTC.

V gene TRBV3-1 (or the pseudogene TRBV3-2) combines with J gene TRBJ1-3; D unresolved. The CDR3 has 13 residues. The germline V and J ends were trimmed by 6 bases and 0 bases, with 6 bases remaining between them. Per germline, CDR1 LGHDT and CDR2 YNNKEL (reference sequence). DNA for the CDR3: TGTGCCAGCAGTCGTAACTCTGGAAACACCATATATTTT. This codes for CASSRNSGNTIYF.

The chain carries TRBV6-5 and TRBJ2-1, with 10 bases that match TRBD2. Losses at the gene ends were 6 bases for V and 3 bases for J; bases not matched to a gene: 5. The CDR3 totals 15 residues. In germline, CDR1 is MNHEY, CDR2 SVGAGI. The CDR3 bases are TGTGCCAGCAGACTAGGACTAGCGGACTACAATGAGCAGTTCTTC. This gives the protein CASRLGLADYNEQFF.

V gene TRBV7-2 combines with J gene TRBJ2-7; 13 nucleotides agree with TRBD2. The CDR3 is made up of 16 amino acids. V dropped 5 bases and J dropped 2; count of bases not matched to a gene: 6. Germline CDR1 SGHTA, CDR2 FQGNSA. This CDR3 is CASSRTSGSQAYEQYF. CDR3 in DNA: TGTGCCAGCAGCCGGACTAGCGGGAGTCAGGCCTACGAGCAGTACTTC.

The chain has TRBV7-2 and TRBJ2-3; D possibly corresponds to TRBD2 (7 bases). Germline V gene sequence: CDR1 SGHTA, CDR2 FQGNSA. V was trimmed by 8 bases and J by 2 bases, leaving 17 bases between them. This CDR3 is built from 15 residues. The CDR3 DNA follows: TGTGCCAGCGGAGTGTTGGGGGGGCCCACAGATACGCAGTATTTT. It translates to CASGVLGGPTDTQYF.